This T cell receptor (beta chain) was obtained from a study of Tregs in tolerant kidney transplant recipients. Recipients received nonmyeloablative bone marrow transplants from related graft donors, with transient mixed chimerism. With 6 bases removed from V and 1 base from J, the gap between germline ends came to 18 bases. CDR3 length equals 16 residues. CDR1 is MNHEY, CDR2 SVGEGT, per germline. A note on this clone: The CDR3 extends 3 residues past the end of the read, so its final part is completed from the germline J gene.

Assay: immunoSEQ multiplex PCR; the TCRdb copy retains only in-frame clones and omits some. The sample data list some 30,000 clones. The source material was CD4+ T cells from blood (PBMCs), sampled 24 months after the transplant. This sequence originates from a human patient who received a combined kidney and bone marrow transplant. Some of the T cells might come from the graft donor. V gene TRBV6-2 or TRBV6-3 combines with J gene TRBJ1-2; D gene ambiguous. Here the CDR3 reads CASRSNWWSGNYGYTF. The sequenced part of the CDR3 DNA is TGTGCCAGCAGATCCAACTGGTGGAGCGGTAACTATGGC.